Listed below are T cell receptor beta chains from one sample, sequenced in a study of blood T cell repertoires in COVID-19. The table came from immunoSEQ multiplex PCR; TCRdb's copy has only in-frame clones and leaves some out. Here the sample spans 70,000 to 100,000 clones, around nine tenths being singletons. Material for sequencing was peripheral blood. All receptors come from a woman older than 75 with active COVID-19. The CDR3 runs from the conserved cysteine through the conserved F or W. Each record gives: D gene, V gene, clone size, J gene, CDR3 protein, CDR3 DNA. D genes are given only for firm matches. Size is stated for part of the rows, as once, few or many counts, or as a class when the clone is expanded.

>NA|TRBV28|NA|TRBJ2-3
CASSRVGTLGGDTQYF
TGTGCCAGCAGCCGGGTCGGGACTCTGGGCGGGGATACGCAGTATTTT
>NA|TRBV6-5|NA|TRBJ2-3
CASGRRVAPTDTQYF
TGTGCCAGCGGCCGGAGGGTAGCGCCCACAGATACGCAGTATTTT
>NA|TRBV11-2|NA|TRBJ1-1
CASSLQGEAFF
TGTGCCAGCAGCTTGCAGGGTGAAGCTTTCTTT
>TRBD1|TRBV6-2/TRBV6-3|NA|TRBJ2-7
CASTPGGSVRNEQYF
TGTGCCAGCACCCCAGGGGGTAGCGTAAGAAACGAGCAGTACTTC
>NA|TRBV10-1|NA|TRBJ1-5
CASKAHQPQHF
TGCGCCAGCAAAGCCCATCAGCCCCAGCATTTT
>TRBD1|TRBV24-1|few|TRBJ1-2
CATSDTDRVDGYTF
TGTGCCACCAGTGATACGGACAGGGTCGATGGCTACACCTTC
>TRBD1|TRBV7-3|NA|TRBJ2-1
CASSLTGTGGGQFF
TGTGCCAGCAGCTTAACGGGGACAGGGGGTGGTCAGTTCTTC
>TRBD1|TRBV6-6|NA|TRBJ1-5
CASRDRGRNDQPQHF
TGTGCCAGCAGGGACAGGGGGCGTAACGATCAGCCCCAGCATTTT
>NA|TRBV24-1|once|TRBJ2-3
CATSALPRGDTQYF
TGTGCCACCAGCGCCCTTCCCAGGGGAGATACGCAGTATTTT
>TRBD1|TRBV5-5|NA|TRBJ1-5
CASSLDLQGISQPQHF
TGTGCCAGCAGCTTGGATTTACAGGGGATCTCTCAGCCCCAGCATTTT
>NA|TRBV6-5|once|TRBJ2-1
CASSTLDEQFF
TGTGCCAGCAGTACTTTAGATGAGCAGTTCTTC
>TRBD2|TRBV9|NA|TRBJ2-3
CASSVVGLAGDSWDTQYF
TGTGCCAGCAGCGTAGTAGGGCTAGCGGGAGATTCTTGGGATACGCAGTATTTT
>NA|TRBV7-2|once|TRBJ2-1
CASSKTSLGNEQFF
TGTGCCAGCAGCAAGACTAGTCTGGGGAATGAGCAGTTCTTC
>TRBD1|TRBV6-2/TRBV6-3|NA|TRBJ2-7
CASSDITGVDDEQYF
TGTGCCAGCAGCGACATTACAGGGGTGGACGACGAGCAGTACTTC